This T cell receptor (beta chain) was sequenced during a study of regulatory T cells in long-lasting Graves disease. Study-level results: Relative to newly diagnosed Graves' patients, persistent ones had lower TCR diversity.

V was pared by 2 bases and J by 10 bases, with 12 bases between. The length of the CDR3 is 13 residues. Germline V gene data show CDR1 as MNHEY and CDR2 as SMNVEV (reference sequence). Specified time point: persistent/refractory GD, antithyroid drugs over 5 years with positive TRAb. RNA extracted from PBMCs served as the sequencing template. This clonotype was seen a handful of times. No antigen is known for it. Combining iRepertoire HTBI primers with Arm-PCR of CDR3 regions, the authors built TCR beta libraries. TCRdb ran MiXCR on the multiplex PCR reads and lists one entry per CDR3 protein. The table lists around 500,000 distinct CDR3 sequences, less than 25% of them singletons.

The rearrangement uses TRBV27 and TRBJ2-1; D may be TRBD1 or TRBD2 (5 bases each). Here the sequenced sample was peripheral blood mononuclear cells (PBMCs), taken when the disease was refractory, from a patient treated with antithyroid drugs. The clonotype was recovered from a female donor with Graves disease. This chain's CDR3 is CASSLVSGREQFF. CDR3 nucleotides: TGTGCCAGCAGTTTAGTCTCGGGGCGGGAGCAGTTCTTC.